This is a list of T cell receptor beta chains from one sample in a study of blood T cell repertoires in COVID-19. Produced via immunoSEQ multiplex PCR; TCRdb's table is partial and in-frame only. The table includes approximately 220,000 clones, around 86% detected once. Sequencing used peripheral blood. These receptors originate from a man aged 50 to 60 with acute or convalescent COVID-19. Each CDR3 is given with its conserved first and last residue. The order of the fields is CDR3 length, J gene, V gene, D gene, clone size, CDR3 DNA, CDR3 protein. D genes are given only for firm matches. Size is stated for part of the rows, as once, few or many counts, or as a class when the clone is expanded.

CDR3 length: 16
J gene: TRBJ2-3
V gene: TRBV4-2
D gene: TRBD2
clone size: NA
CDR3 DNA: TGTGCCAGCAGCCAAGATGGCGGGGGGGCCACAGATACGCAGTATTTT
CDR3 protein: CASSQDGGGATDTQYF

CDR3 length: 14
J gene: TRBJ1-2
V gene: TRBV5-1
D gene: NA
clone size: NA
CDR3 DNA: TGCGCCAGCAGCTTGAGTACACAGCTCTATGGCTACACCTTC
CDR3 protein: CASSLSTQLYGYTF

CDR3 length: 16
J gene: TRBJ1-1
V gene: TRBV18
D gene: TRBD1
clone size: NA
CDR3 DNA: TGTGCCAGCTCACCAGTTAGATTAGACAGGGGGTCTGAAGCTTTCTTT
CDR3 protein: CASSPVRLDRGSEAFF

CDR3 length: 15
J gene: TRBJ2-7
V gene: TRBV4-1
D gene: NA
clone size: NA
CDR3 DNA: TGCGCCAGCAGCTCCCGCCAGGACAAAACCTACGAGCAGTACTTC
CDR3 protein: CASSSRQDKTYEQYF

CDR3 length: 17
J gene: TRBJ1-1
V gene: TRBV18
D gene: TRBD1
clone size: NA
CDR3 DNA: TGTGCCAGCTCACCCCTGTCGGGACAGACTGCTAACACTGAAGCTTTCTTT
CDR3 protein: CASSPLSGQTANTEAFF

CDR3 length: 14
J gene: TRBJ2-1
V gene: TRBV5-1
D gene: TRBD1
clone size: few
CDR3 DNA: TGCGCCAGCAGACGACAGGGGCTTAACAATGAGCAGTTCTTC
CDR3 protein: CASRRQGLNNEQFF

CDR3 length: 18
J gene: TRBJ1-4
V gene: TRBV5-1
D gene: TRBD1
clone size: NA
CDR3 DNA: TGCGCCAGCAGACACACCGGGACAGGCATTTCAACTAATGAAAAACTGTTTTTT
CDR3 protein: CASRHTGTGISTNEKLFF

CDR3 length: 14
J gene: TRBJ1-6
V gene: TRBV3-1/TRBV3-2
D gene: TRBD1
clone size: NA
CDR3 DNA: TGTGCCAGCAGCTACGGACAGGCAAATTCACCCCTCCACTTT
CDR3 protein: CASSYGQANSPLHF

CDR3 length: 14
J gene: TRBJ1-2
V gene: TRBV6-5
D gene: TRBD1
clone size: NA
CDR3 DNA: TGTGCCAGCAGTTACGGACAGGGGAACTATGGCTACACCTTC
CDR3 protein: CASSYGQGNYGYTF

CDR3 length: 16
J gene: TRBJ2-1
V gene: TRBV9
D gene: TRBD2
clone size: NA
CDR3 DNA: TGTGCCAGCAGCAAGATCGGCGGGGGGGCGCACAATGAGCAGTTCTTC
CDR3 protein: CASSKIGGGAHNEQFF

CDR3 length: 15
J gene: TRBJ1-1
V gene: TRBV5-4
D gene: TRBD1
clone size: NA
CDR3 DNA: TGTGCCAGCAGCACCCCGGGACAGAAGAACACTGAAGCTTTCTTT
CDR3 protein: CASSTPGQKNTEAFF

CDR3 length: 14
J gene: TRBJ1-1
V gene: TRBV7-3
D gene: TRBD1
clone size: NA
CDR3 DNA: TGTGCCAGCAAACTGGGACAGCAGAACACTGAAGCTTTCTTT
CDR3 protein: CASKLGQQNTEAFF

CDR3 length: 14
J gene: TRBJ1-2
V gene: TRBV3-1/TRBV3-2
D gene: NA
clone size: NA
CDR3 DNA: TGTGCCAGCAGCCAAGGAGACAGTAGTAATGGCTACACCTTC
CDR3 protein: CASSQGDSSNGYTF

CDR3 length: 12
J gene: TRBJ2-5
V gene: TRBV19
D gene: NA
clone size: NA
CDR3 DNA: TGTGCCAGTAGTTCTAGCATTGAGACCCAGTACTTC
CDR3 protein: CASSSSIETQYF

CDR3 length: 14
J gene: TRBJ2-5
V gene: TRBV5-1
D gene: NA
clone size: NA
CDR3 DNA: TGCGCCAGCAGCTTGGCCGACTTTCAAGAGACCCAGTACTTC
CDR3 protein: CASSLADFQETQYF

CDR3 length: 13
J gene: TRBJ1-1
V gene: TRBV11-3
D gene: NA
clone size: NA
CDR3 DNA: TGTGCCAGCAGCGAGAGGAGGAGCACTGAAGCTTTCTTT
CDR3 protein: CASSERRSTEAFF

CDR3 length: 14
J gene: TRBJ1-3
V gene: TRBV5-1
D gene: NA
clone size: NA
CDR3 DNA: TGCGCCAGCAGACCTACAGGGCACGGAAACACCATATATTTT
CDR3 protein: CASRPTGHGNTIYF

CDR3 length: 14
J gene: TRBJ2-5
V gene: TRBV6-1
D gene: NA
clone size: NA
CDR3 DNA: TGTGCCAGCAGTGAGAACCGGGGTCAAGAGACCCAGTACTTC
CDR3 protein: CASSENRGQETQYF

CDR3 length: 15
J gene: TRBJ1-5
V gene: TRBV29-1
D gene: NA
clone size: NA
CDR3 DNA: TGCAGCGTTGCTTTCGAGGGAGGTAGCAATCAGCCCCAGCATTTT
CDR3 protein: CSVAFEGGSNQPQHF

CDR3 length: 17
J gene: TRBJ1-3
V gene: TRBV21-1
D gene: NA
clone size: NA
CDR3 DNA: TGTGCCAGCAAAGGGGTAGGATTTGCCATCTCTGGAAACACCATATATTTT
CDR3 protein: CASKGVGFAISGNTIYF

CDR3 length: 13
J gene: TRBJ1-2
V gene: TRBV19
D gene: NA
clone size: NA
CDR3 DNA: TGTGCCAGTAGTATTAACCAGAACTATGGCTACACCTTC
CDR3 protein: CASSINQNYGYTF

CDR3 length: 13
J gene: TRBJ1-5
V gene: TRBV18
D gene: TRBD1
clone size: NA
CDR3 DNA: TGTGCCAGCTCACCAGGGACAGAAGGGTCACAGCATTTT
CDR3 protein: CASSPGTEGSQHF

CDR3 length: 14
J gene: TRBJ2-7
V gene: TRBV15
D gene: NA
clone size: NA
CDR3 DNA: TGTGCCACCAGCCGGGACATAGGTCTATACGAGCAGTACTTC
CDR3 protein: CATSRDIGLYEQYF

CDR3 length: 17
J gene: TRBJ2-2
V gene: TRBV14
D gene: TRBD1
clone size: once
CDR3 DNA: TGTGCCAGCAGCCAAGCCTGGGACAGCGCGAACACCGGGGAGCTGTTTTTT
CDR3 protein: CASSQAWDSANTGELFF

CDR3 length: 14
J gene: TRBJ1-2
V gene: TRBV5-1
D gene: NA
clone size: NA
CDR3 DNA: TGCGCCAGCAGCTTGGATGGGGCAGCCGGTGGCTACACCTTC
CDR3 protein: CASSLDGAAGGYTF

CDR3 length: 18
J gene: TRBJ1-6
V gene: TRBV5-1
D gene: NA
clone size: NA
CDR3 DNA: TGCGCCAGCAGCTTGGACCCGGCGGCCAGGGTAATTCATTCACCCCTCCACTTT
CDR3 protein: CASSLDPAARVIHSPLHF

CDR3 length: 13
J gene: TRBJ2-7
V gene: TRBV10-3
D gene: TRBD2
clone size: NA
CDR3 DNA: TGTGCCACAGGACTAGCGGGGAACTACGAGCAGTACTTC
CDR3 protein: CATGLAGNYEQYF

CDR3 length: 15
J gene: TRBJ1-4
V gene: TRBV27
D gene: TRBD1
clone size: NA
CDR3 DNA: TGTGCCAGCAGTTCTCGTAGACAGGGAAATGAAAAACTGTTTTTT
CDR3 protein: CASSSRRQGNEKLFF

CDR3 length: 15
J gene: TRBJ2-5
V gene: TRBV7-9
D gene: NA
clone size: NA
CDR3 DNA: TGTGCCAGCAGCTTAGGTCGGCTAGAGGGAGAGACCCAGTACTTC
CDR3 protein: CASSLGRLEGETQYF

CDR3 length: 13
J gene: TRBJ1-1
V gene: TRBV4-1
D gene: NA
clone size: NA
CDR3 DNA: TGCGCCAGCAGCCAAGGCAGGGTCTCTAAAGCTTTCTTT
CDR3 protein: CASSQGRVSKAFF

CDR3 length: 14
J gene: TRBJ2-3
V gene: TRBV27
D gene: NA
clone size: NA
CDR3 DNA: TGTGCCAGCAGCCGGCAGGGAAGCACAGATACGCAGTATTTT
CDR3 protein: CASSRQGSTDTQYF

CDR3 length: 15
J gene: TRBJ2-3
V gene: TRBV7-3
D gene: NA
clone size: NA
CDR3 DNA: TGTGCCAGCAGCTTTGCGGGGGCCGGGACAGATACGCAGTATTTT
CDR3 protein: CASSFAGAGTDTQYF

CDR3 length: 15
J gene: TRBJ1-2
V gene: TRBV5-1
D gene: NA
clone size: NA
CDR3 DNA: TGCGCCAGCAGCTTGGCGTGGGGCTCCGCCGGGGGCTACACCTTC
CDR3 protein: CASSLAWGSAGGYTF

CDR3 length: 13
J gene: TRBJ1-2
V gene: TRBV3-1/TRBV3-2
D gene: TRBD1
clone size: once
CDR3 DNA: TGTGCCAGCAGCCAAGACAGGGGGGCTGGCTACACCTTC
CDR3 protein: CASSQDRGAGYTF

CDR3 length: 13
J gene: TRBJ1-6
V gene: TRBV6-5
D gene: NA
clone size: NA
CDR3 DNA: TGTGCCAGCAGCCAGGTCTATAATTCACCCCTCCACTTT
CDR3 protein: CASSQVYNSPLHF

CDR3 length: 14
J gene: TRBJ2-7
V gene: TRBV4-1
D gene: NA
clone size: NA
CDR3 DNA: TGCGCCAGCAGCCTTCGGAGGCCCCCCTACGAGCAGTACTTC
CDR3 protein: CASSLRRPPYEQYF

CDR3 length: 16
J gene: TRBJ2-6
V gene: TRBV7-9
D gene: TRBD1
clone size: NA
CDR3 DNA: TGTGCCAGCAGCTCTGGACAGGCTTTGGGCCTTCGCGTCCTGACTTTC
CDR3 protein: CASSSGQALGLRVLTF

CDR3 length: 16
J gene: TRBJ2-1
V gene: TRBV10-3
D gene: TRBD2
clone size: once
CDR3 DNA: TGTGCCATCAAAGGTAGCGGGGGGAGCTCCTACAATGAGCAGTTCTTC
CDR3 protein: CAIKGSGGSSYNEQFF

CDR3 length: 13
J gene: TRBJ2-2
V gene: TRBV6-1
D gene: NA
clone size: NA
CDR3 DNA: TGTGCCAGCAGTGAAAGGAGGGAAGGGGAGCTGTTTTTT
CDR3 protein: CASSERREGELFF

CDR3 length: 13
J gene: TRBJ1-2
V gene: TRBV27
D gene: NA
clone size: NA
CDR3 DNA: TGTGCCAGCAGTTTCAGACAGAACTATGGCTACACCTTC
CDR3 protein: CASSFRQNYGYTF

CDR3 length: 17
J gene: TRBJ2-6
V gene: TRBV9
D gene: NA
clone size: NA
CDR3 DNA: TGTGCCAGCAGCGTAGCTACGTCGGTCTCTGGGGCCAACGTCCTGACTTTC
CDR3 protein: CASSVATSVSGANVLTF

CDR3 length: 14
J gene: TRBJ1-3
V gene: TRBV7-2
D gene: NA
clone size: once
CDR3 DNA: TGTGCCCCCCAGGGCATGGGCTCTGGAAACACCATATATTTT
CDR3 protein: CAPQGMGSGNTIYF

CDR3 length: 16
J gene: TRBJ2-3
V gene: TRBV24-1
D gene: TRBD1
clone size: NA
CDR3 DNA: TGTGCCACCAGTGACCCTCGACAGGGGAGGACAGATACGCAGTATTTT
CDR3 protein: CATSDPRQGRTDTQYF

CDR3 length: 15
J gene: TRBJ1-2
V gene: TRBV6-5
D gene: TRBD1
clone size: NA
CDR3 DNA: TGTGCCAGCAGATGGGGACAGGGGAGGAACTATGGCTACACCTTC
CDR3 protein: CASRWGQGRNYGYTF

CDR3 length: 15
J gene: TRBJ1-6
V gene: TRBV7-9
D gene: NA
clone size: NA
CDR3 DNA: TGTGCCAGCAGTTCTGGAGGGCGGCTTTATTCACCCCTCCACTTT
CDR3 protein: CASSSGGRLYSPLHF

CDR3 length: 14
J gene: TRBJ1-1
V gene: TRBV10-3
D gene: NA
clone size: many
CDR3 DNA: TGTGCCATCAGTGAGTCTACAGTCTATTCTGAAGCTTTCTTT
CDR3 protein: CAISESTVYSEAFF

CDR3 length: 11
J gene: TRBJ2-7
V gene: TRBV27
D gene: NA
clone size: once
CDR3 DNA: TGTGCCGGTCGCGGGCCCTACGAGCAGTACTTC
CDR3 protein: CAGRGPYEQYF

CDR3 length: 15
J gene: TRBJ1-1
V gene: TRBV5-4
D gene: NA
clone size: NA
CDR3 DNA: TGTGCCAGCAGCTTCCCAGGGGCGATGAACACTGAAGCTTTCTTT
CDR3 protein: CASSFPGAMNTEAFF

CDR3 length: 12
J gene: TRBJ1-5
V gene: TRBV6-6
D gene: NA
clone size: NA
CDR3 DNA: TGTGCCAGCAAGACATACAATCAGCCCCAGCATTTT
CDR3 protein: CASKTYNQPQHF

CDR3 length: 15
J gene: TRBJ2-1
V gene: TRBV5-1
D gene: TRBD1
clone size: NA
CDR3 DNA: TGCGCCAGCAGCCTGACAGGGGGCTCCTACAATGAGCAGTTCTTC
CDR3 protein: CASSLTGGSYNEQFF

CDR3 length: 15
J gene: TRBJ2-7
V gene: TRBV6-2/TRBV6-3
D gene: NA
clone size: NA
CDR3 DNA: TGTGCCAGCAGTTACCCCCGTGGCAGAACCTACGAGCAGTACTTC
CDR3 protein: CASSYPRGRTYEQYF

CDR3 length: 14
J gene: TRBJ2-7
V gene: TRBV6-5
D gene: NA
clone size: NA
CDR3 DNA: TGTGCCAGCAGTTCCCCCCTCCCTCCCTACGAGCAGTACTTC
CDR3 protein: CASSSPLPPYEQYF

CDR3 length: 18
J gene: TRBJ2-5
V gene: TRBV28
D gene: TRBD2
clone size: NA
CDR3 DNA: TGTGCCAGCACCCCCGCGGGGGCTAGCGGGGGGAGAAAAGAGACCCAGTACTTC
CDR3 protein: CASTPAGASGGRKETQYF

CDR3 length: 15
J gene: TRBJ2-5
V gene: TRBV7-9
D gene: TRBD2
clone size: NA
CDR3 DNA: TGTGCCAGCAGCCCCGGGACTAGCGGGGGTGAGACCCAGTACTTC
CDR3 protein: CASSPGTSGGETQYF

CDR3 length: 15
J gene: TRBJ2-7
V gene: TRBV11-2
D gene: NA
clone size: NA
CDR3 DNA: TGTGCCAGCAGCCTTTACAGGGTGAGCTCCTACGAGCAGTACTTC
CDR3 protein: CASSLYRVSSYEQYF

CDR3 length: 16
J gene: TRBJ2-3
V gene: TRBV6-2/TRBV6-3
D gene: NA
clone size: NA
CDR3 DNA: TGTGCCAGCAGTTACTCGGGCCTAGCCGCCACAGATACGCAGTATTTT
CDR3 protein: CASSYSGLAATDTQYF

CDR3 length: 14
J gene: TRBJ2-3
V gene: TRBV6-5
D gene: NA
clone size: NA
CDR3 DNA: TGTGCCAGCACCCTACAGGGATCGGCAGATACGCAGTATTTT
CDR3 protein: CASTLQGSADTQYF